Listed below are T cell receptor beta chains from one sample, sequenced in a study of T-cell reconstitution after alpha-beta-depleted transplantation in children. TCRdb independently ran MiXCR on the PCR reads; one entry per CDR3 protein. The table has approximately 80,000 distinct CDR3 sequences, 14% seen once. The input for sequencing was PBMCs, mostly from graft donor cells, taken 180 days after TCRalphabeta/CD19-depleted stem cell transplant. The receptors come from a male patient between 2 and 10 years old who had a stem cell transplant for acute lymphoblastic leukemia, so the T cells may come from the graft donor. CDR3s include the opening cysteine and the closing phenylalanine or tryptophan. The order of the fields is V gene, clone size, J gene, D gene, CDR3 DNA, CDR3 protein. A D gene is named only where the DNA matches it firmly. Clone size is shown for a subset of rows, as once, few, many or a class of expanded clone.

V: TRBV20-1; size: .; J: TRBJ2-5; D: TRBD2; DNA: TGCAGTGCGAGAAGGACTAGCCGGGAGACCCAGTACTTC; CDR3: CSARRTSRETQYF
V: TRBV28; size: .; J: TRBJ1-2; D: .; DNA: TGTGCCAGCAGTTTAGCCTCAGGGGCTATCAACTATGGCTACACCTTC; CDR3: CASSLASGAINYGYTF
V: TRBV5-6; size: .; J: TRBJ2-3; D: .; DNA: TGTGCCAGCAGCTCAGGGGGGAGTACAGATACGCGGTATTTT; CDR3: CASSSGGSTDTRYF
V: TRBV28; size: .; J: TRBJ1-2; D: .; DNA: TGCATAGCTAACTATGGCTACACCTTC; CDR3: CIANYGYTF
V: TRBV28; size: .; J: TRBJ2-7; D: .; DNA: TGTGCCAGCAGTTTAGAGTCTAGCCATCACGAGCAGTACTTC; CDR3: CASSLESSHHEQYF
V: TRBV5-1; size: few; J: TRBJ1-1; D: .; DNA: TGCGCCAGCACCCTGAAGGGGTTCGCTGAAGCTTTCTTT; CDR3: CASTLKGFAEAFF
V: TRBV29-1; size: few; J: TRBJ2-2; D: TRBD1; DNA: TGCAGCGTTGAAGATATTGAGGGGGCAACCGGGGAGCTGTTTTTT; CDR3: CSVEDIEGATGELFF
V: TRBV9; size: .; J: TRBJ2-3; D: .; DNA: TGTGCCAGCAGCGCCCAAACCCAGCAGGGCACAGATACGCAGTATTTT; CDR3: CASSAQTQQGTDTQYF
V: TRBV10-3; size: .; J: TRBJ2-5; D: .; DNA: TGTGCCATCAGTGTTGCCGGAGCAAGAGAGGCCCAGTACTTC; CDR3: CAISVAGAREAQYF
V: TRBV7-2; size: few; J: TRBJ2-2; D: TRBD1; DNA: TGTGCCAGCAGCTCGGGACAGGGGGCCGTCGGGGAGCTGTTTTTT; CDR3: CASSSGQGAVGELFF
V: TRBV11-2; size: few; J: TRBJ2-7; D: TRBD2; DNA: TGTGCCAGCAGCTTAGAAAGCCCTCTAGCGGGCCACAGGAGTGCGCAGTACTTC; CDR3: CASSLESPLAGHRSAQYF
V: TRBV5-1; size: few; J: TRBJ2-1; D: .; DNA: TGCGCCAGCAGCCTCACAGGGGGGGGTTACAATGAGCAGTTCTTC; CDR3: CASSLTGGGYNEQFF
V: TRBV5-5; size: few; J: TRBJ1-1; D: .; DNA: TGTGCCAGCAGCGTGGTGAACACTGAAGCTTTCTTT; CDR3: CASSVVNTEAFF
V: TRBV15; size: .; J: TRBJ1-2; D: TRBD1; DNA: TGTGCCACCAGCAGAGAGACAGGGTATGGCTACACCTTC; CDR3: CATSRETGYGYTF
V: TRBV7-2; size: many; J: TRBJ2-1; D: .; DNA: TGTGCCAGCAGCGTCTGGGCGGAGCAGTTCTTC; CDR3: CASSVWAEQFF
V: TRBV5-1; size: few; J: TRBJ2-1; D: TRBD2; DNA: TGCGCCAGCAGCATAAGACTAGCAGCTAACAATGAGCAGTTCTTC; CDR3: CASSIRLAANNEQFF
V: TRBV27; size: .; J: TRBJ1-2; D: .; DNA: TGTGCCAGCAGTAGCCTGGGGGGCAGGAATGGCTACACCTTC; CDR3: CASSSLGGRNGYTF
V: TRBV7-2; size: .; J: TRBJ1-4; D: .; DNA: TGTGCCAGCAGCCCAGAACCCCGGGTCTTCAATGAAAAACTGTTTTTT; CDR3: CASSPEPRVFNEKLFF
V: TRBV10-1; size: few; J: TRBJ2-1; D: .; DNA: TGCGCCAGCAGTGAGTCGAGGGGTACGCAGTTCTTC; CDR3: CASSESRGTQFF
V: TRBV20-1; size: .; J: TRBJ2-7; D: .; DNA: TGCAGTGCTCCTAACCGGGGCTGGGTCTCCTACGAGCAGTACTTC; CDR3: CSAPNRGWVSYEQYF
V: TRBV20-1; size: .; J: TRBJ2-7; D: TRBD2; DNA: TGCAGTGCTAGTTCCAGCGGGGTTTACGAGCAGTACTTC; CDR3: CSASSSGVYEQYF
V: TRBV11-2; size: .; J: TRBJ2-1; D: .; DNA: TGTGCCAGCAGGATAGCAGGGTTCTCCTACAATGAGCAGTTCTTC; CDR3: CASRIAGFSYNEQFF
V: TRBV7-2; size: few; J: TRBJ2-7; D: TRBD1; DNA: TGTGCCAGCAGCTTAGCCGGTGGGACAGGGGGCTACGAGCAGTACTTC; CDR3: CASSLAGGTGGYEQYF
V: TRBV7-8; size: few; J: TRBJ2-3; D: TRBD2; DNA: TGTGCCAGCAGCTTTGGAGCGGGACTCACAGATACGCAGTATTTT; CDR3: CASSFGAGLTDTQYF
V: TRBV6-1; size: .; J: TRBJ2-4; D: .; DNA: TGTGCCAGCAGTCCACAGGGCTTTTTGGCCAAAAACATTCAGTACTTC; CDR3: CASSPQGFLAKNIQYF
V: TRBV5-1; size: few; J: TRBJ1-2; D: .; DNA: TGCGCCAGCAGCCCGGACAGTGATGGCTACACCTTC; CDR3: CASSPDSDGYTF